This T cell receptor beta chain comes out of a study of beta chain features in type 1 diabetes. General observations from the study: A potential influence of HLA type upon TCRB rearrangement remained unresolved herein. cDNA-based sequencing might over-represent cells highly expressing TCR. TCRB CDR3 length was moderately but significantly reduced in all four CD4+ subsets of Type 1 diabetes patients.

Every isolated RNA sample was fully reverse transcribed, so sequencing captured expressed TCRB transcripts. Assay: immunoSEQ multiplex PCR; the TCRdb copy retains only in-frame clones and omits some. The profile covers roughly 730,000 clones, with around 15% appearing a single time and 0.022% taken by the ten largest. Details on this clone: The antigen remains undetermined.

Sampling consisted of one heparinised blood draw per donor, averaging approximately 120 mL. Germline lookup yields CDR1 MNHEY and CDR2 SMNVEV (reference sequence). The CDR3 contains 17 residues. V was clipped by 6 bases and J by 6 bases; unmatched bases: 12. This clonotype was sampled from a man in his late teens or twenties with type 1 diabetes. Sequencing was carried out using naive CD4+ T cells from blood. The chain is built from TRBV27 and TRBJ2-2, with 11 bases that match TRBD1. The CDR3 nucleotides are TGTGCCAGCAGGCGTCTGTCCGGGACAGGGGGGGCCGGGGAGCTGTTTTTT. Translation: CASRRLSGTGGAGELFF.